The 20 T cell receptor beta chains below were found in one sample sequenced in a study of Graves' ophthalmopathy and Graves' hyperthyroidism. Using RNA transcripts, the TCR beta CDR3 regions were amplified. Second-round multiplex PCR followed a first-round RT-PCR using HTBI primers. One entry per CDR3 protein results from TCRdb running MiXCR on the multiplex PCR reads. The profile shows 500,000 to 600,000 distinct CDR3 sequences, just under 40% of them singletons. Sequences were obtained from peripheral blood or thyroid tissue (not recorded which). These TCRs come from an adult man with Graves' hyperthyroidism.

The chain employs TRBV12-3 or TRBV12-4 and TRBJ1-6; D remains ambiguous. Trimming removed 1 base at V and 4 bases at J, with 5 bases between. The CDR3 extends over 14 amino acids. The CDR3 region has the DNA TGTGCCAGCAGTTTAGGGCCATATAATTCACCCCTCCACTTT. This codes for CASSLGPYNSPLHF.

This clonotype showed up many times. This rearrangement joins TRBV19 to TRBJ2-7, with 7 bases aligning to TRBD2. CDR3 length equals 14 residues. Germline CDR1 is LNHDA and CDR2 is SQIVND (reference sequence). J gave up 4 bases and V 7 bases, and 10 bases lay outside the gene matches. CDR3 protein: CASNPSGRDYEQYF. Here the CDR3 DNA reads TGTGCCAGTAATCCTAGCGGAAGGGATTACGAGCAGTACTTC.

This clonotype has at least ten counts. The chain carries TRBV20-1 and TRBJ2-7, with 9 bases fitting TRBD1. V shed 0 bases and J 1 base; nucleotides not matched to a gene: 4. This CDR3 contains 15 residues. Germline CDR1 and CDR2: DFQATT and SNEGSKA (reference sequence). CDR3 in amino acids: CSARESTGGSYEQYF. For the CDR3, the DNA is TGCAGTGCTAGAGAGTCGACAGGGGGTTCCTACGAGCAGTACTTC.

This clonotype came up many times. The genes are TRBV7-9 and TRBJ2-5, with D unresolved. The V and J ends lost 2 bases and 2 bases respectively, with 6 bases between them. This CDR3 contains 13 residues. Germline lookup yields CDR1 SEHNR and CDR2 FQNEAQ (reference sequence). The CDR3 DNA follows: TGTGCCAGCAGCTTATTAAGACAAGAGACCCAGTACTTC. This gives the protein CASSLLRQETQYF.

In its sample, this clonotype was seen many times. CDR3 sequence: CASKRVAGDHEQYF. The CDR3 DNA sequence: TGTGCCAGCAAAAGGGTAGCGGGAGACCACGAGCAGTACTTC. This chain uses TRBV6-5 with TRBJ2-7; 9 positions match TRBD2. CDR3 length: 14 residues. Looked up from germline, CDR1 is MNHEY and CDR2 is SVGAGI. The V segment lost 7 bases and the J segment 5 bases; nucleotides outside the gene matches: 9.

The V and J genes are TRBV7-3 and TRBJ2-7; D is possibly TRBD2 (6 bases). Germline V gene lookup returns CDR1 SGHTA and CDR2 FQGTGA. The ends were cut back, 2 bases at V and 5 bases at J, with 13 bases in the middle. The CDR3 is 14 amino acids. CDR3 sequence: CASSLSGPGDEQYF. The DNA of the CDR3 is TGTGCCAGCAGCTTATCTGGCCCGGGGGACGAGCAGTACTTC.

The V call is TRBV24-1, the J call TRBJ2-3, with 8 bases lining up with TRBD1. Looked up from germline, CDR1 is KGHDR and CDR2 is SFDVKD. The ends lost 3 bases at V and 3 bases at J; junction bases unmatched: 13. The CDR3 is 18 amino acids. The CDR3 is CATSDRTGPLRETDTQYF. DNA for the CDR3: TGTGCCACCAGTGATCGGACAGGGCCTCTCCGCGAAACAGATACGCAGTATTTT.

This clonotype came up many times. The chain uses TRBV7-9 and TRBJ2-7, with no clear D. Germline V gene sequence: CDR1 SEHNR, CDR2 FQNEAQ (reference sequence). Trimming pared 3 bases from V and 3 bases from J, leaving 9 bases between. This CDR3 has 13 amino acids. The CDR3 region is CASSLLYSYEQYF. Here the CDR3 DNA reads TGTGCCAGCAGCTTGCTCTACAGCTACGAGCAGTACTTC.

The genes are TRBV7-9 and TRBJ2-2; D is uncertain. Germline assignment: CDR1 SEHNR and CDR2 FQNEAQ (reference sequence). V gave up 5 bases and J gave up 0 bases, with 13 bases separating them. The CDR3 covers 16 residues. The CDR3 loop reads CASSLWGSANTGELFF. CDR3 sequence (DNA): TGTGCCAGCAGCCTATGGGGTTCGGCGAACACCGGGGAGCTGTTTTTT. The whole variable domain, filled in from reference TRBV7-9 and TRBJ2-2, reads DTGVSQNPRHKITKRGQNVTFRCDPISEHNRLYWYRQTLGQGPEFLTYFQNEAQLEKSRLLSDRFSAERPKGSFSTLEIQRTEQGDSAMYLCASSLWGSANTGELFFGEGSRLTVL.

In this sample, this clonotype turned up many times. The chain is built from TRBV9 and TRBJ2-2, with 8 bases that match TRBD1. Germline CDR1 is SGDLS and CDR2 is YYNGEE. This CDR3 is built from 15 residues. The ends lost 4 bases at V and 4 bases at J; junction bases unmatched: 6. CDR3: CASSKGQGSTGELFF. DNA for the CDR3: TGTGCCAGCAGCAAAGGACAGGGAAGCACCGGGGAGCTGTTTTTT.

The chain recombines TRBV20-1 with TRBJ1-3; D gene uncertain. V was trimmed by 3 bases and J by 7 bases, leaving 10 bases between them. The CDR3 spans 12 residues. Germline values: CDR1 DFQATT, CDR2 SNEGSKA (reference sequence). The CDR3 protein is CSARYRTNTIYF. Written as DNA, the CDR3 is TGCAGTGCTAGGTATCGGACGAACACCATATATTTT.

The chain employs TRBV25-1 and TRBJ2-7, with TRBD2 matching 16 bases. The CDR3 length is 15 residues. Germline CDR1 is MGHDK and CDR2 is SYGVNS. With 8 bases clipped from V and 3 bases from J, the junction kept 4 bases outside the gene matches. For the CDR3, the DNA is TGTGCCAGCCCCGGGACTAGCGGGAGGGTCTACGAGCAGTACTTC. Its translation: CASPGTSGRVYEQYF.

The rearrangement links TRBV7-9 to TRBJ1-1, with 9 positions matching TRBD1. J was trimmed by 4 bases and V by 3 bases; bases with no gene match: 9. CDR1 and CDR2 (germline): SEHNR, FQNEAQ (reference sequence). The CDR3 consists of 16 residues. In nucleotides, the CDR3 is TGTGCCAGCAGCTTCCCCCCCAGGACAGGGGTCACTGAAGCTTTCTTT. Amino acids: CASSFPPRTGVTEAFF.

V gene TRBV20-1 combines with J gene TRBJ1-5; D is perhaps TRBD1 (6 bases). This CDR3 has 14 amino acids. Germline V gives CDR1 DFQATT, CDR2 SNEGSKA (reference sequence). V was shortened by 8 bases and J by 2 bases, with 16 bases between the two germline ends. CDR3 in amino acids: CSSQTGSGNQPQHF. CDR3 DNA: TGCAGTTCACAGACAGGTTCGGGCAATCAGCCCCAGCATTTT.

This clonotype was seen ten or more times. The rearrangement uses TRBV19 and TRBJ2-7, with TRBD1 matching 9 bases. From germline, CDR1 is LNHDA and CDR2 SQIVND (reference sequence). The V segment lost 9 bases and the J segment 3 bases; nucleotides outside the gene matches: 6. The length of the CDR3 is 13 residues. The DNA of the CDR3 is TGTGCCAGCCAGCCGGGACAGGGCTACGAGCAGTACTTC. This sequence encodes CASQPGQGYEQYF.

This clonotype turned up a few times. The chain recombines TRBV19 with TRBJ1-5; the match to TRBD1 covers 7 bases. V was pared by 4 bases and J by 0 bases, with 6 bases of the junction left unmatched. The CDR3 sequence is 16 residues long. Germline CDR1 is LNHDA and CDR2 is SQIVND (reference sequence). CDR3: CASSNGQANSNQPQHF. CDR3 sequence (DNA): TGTGCCAGTAGTAACGGACAGGCTAATAGCAATCAGCCCCAGCATTTT.

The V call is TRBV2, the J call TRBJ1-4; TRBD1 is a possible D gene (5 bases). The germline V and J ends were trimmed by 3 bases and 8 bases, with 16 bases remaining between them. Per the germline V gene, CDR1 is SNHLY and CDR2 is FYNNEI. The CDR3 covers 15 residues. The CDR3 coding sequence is TGTGCCAGCAGTGAGGGGCAGGGAGGAGGAGAAAAACTGTTTTTT. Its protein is CASSEGQGGGEKLFF.

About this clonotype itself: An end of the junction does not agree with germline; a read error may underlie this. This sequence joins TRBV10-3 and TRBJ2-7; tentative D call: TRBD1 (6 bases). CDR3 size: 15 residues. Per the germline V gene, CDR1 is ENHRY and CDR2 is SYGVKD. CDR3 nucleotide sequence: TGTGCCAGCAGTGAAGTGGACAGTAAGACCGGGGAGCAGTACTTC. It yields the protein CASSEVDSKTGEQYF.

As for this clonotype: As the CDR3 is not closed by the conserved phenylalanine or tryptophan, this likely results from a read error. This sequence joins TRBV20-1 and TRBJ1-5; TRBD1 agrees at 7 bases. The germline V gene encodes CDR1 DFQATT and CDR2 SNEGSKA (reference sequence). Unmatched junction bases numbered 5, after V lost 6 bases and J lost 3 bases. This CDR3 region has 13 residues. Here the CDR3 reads CSATTGYNQPQHL. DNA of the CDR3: TGCAGTGCCACGACAGGGTACAATCAGCCCCAGCATCTT.

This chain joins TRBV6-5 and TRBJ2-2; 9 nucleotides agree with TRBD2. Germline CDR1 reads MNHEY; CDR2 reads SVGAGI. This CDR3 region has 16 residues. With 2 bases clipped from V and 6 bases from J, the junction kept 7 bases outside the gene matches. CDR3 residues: CASSYVAGAVAGELFF. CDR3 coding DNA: TGTGCCAGCAGTTACGTAGCGGGAGCGGTCGCCGGGGAGCTGTTTTTT.